The subject of this entry is one TCR beta chain. This sample is drawn from a study of T cell repertoires in cytomegalovirus infection. Study context: Both a matching HLA type and CMV infection were indicated by public TCR beta signatures.

One entry per CDR3 protein results from TCRdb running MiXCR on the reads. The sample lists 450,000 to 600,000 distinct CDR3 sequences, approximately 10% occurring once. Sequenced material: PBMCs. This TCR was sampled from a human donor in good health (CMV status not recorded). Some clones in this sample may be carry-over from other donors' samples.

The CDR3 bases are TGCAGTGCTAGCCAAGGAGTTCAGCCCCAGCATTTT. Protein: CSASQGVQPQHF. The chain couples TRBV20-1 to TRBJ1-5; D is undetermined. The CDR3 sequence is 12 residues long. Trimming stripped 3 bases from V and 6 bases from J, with 9 bases between. Germline assignment: CDR1 DFQATT and CDR2 SNEGSKA (reference sequence).